Below, 21 T cell receptor beta chains from the same sample are listed, as sequenced in a study of blood T cell repertoires in COVID-19. TCRdb's table, derived via immunoSEQ multiplex PCR, lists solely in-frame clones and lacks some. The sample consists of 200,000 to 300,000 clones, around nine tenths of them appearing once. Sequencing was carried out using peripheral blood. All receptors come from a man aged 40-55 years who had recovered from COVID-19.

The chain carries TRBV30 and TRBJ1-4, with TRBD1 as a possible D gene (5 bases). CDR3 size: 13 residues. Germline V gene lookup returns CDR1 GTSNPN and CDR2 SVGIG (reference sequence). V was pared by 0 bases and J by 5 bases, with 7 bases between. CDR3 DNA sequence: TGTGCCTGGAGTGTTGGGGGGAATGAAAAACTGTTTTTT. Residues: CAWSVGGNEKLFF.

V and J are TRBV15 and TRBJ1-1; 7 bases map to TRBD1. CDR3 size: 15 residues. CDR1 is LNHNV and CDR2 is YYDKDF in the germline V gene (reference sequence). V was pared by 5 bases and J by 2 bases, with 8 bases of the junction left unmatched. The CDR3 spells CATSRAGTVNTEAFF. The CDR3 DNA follows: TGTGCCACCAGCCGCGCCGGGACAGTCAACACTGAAGCTTTCTTT.

The V call is TRBV6-5, the J call TRBJ2-7; D might be TRBD1 (5 bases). The V and J ends lost 8 bases and 4 bases respectively, with 18 bases between them. The CDR3 covers 14 residues. Germline-derived CDR1 and CDR2 are MNHEY and SVGAGI. In nucleotides, the CDR3 is TGTGCCAGCTCACAGGCCCCTTCTCCTTACGAGCAGTACTTC. Amino acid sequence: CASSQAPSPYEQYF.

The chain couples TRBV6-5 to TRBJ2-7; D unclear. V was pared by 0 bases and J by 1 base, with 13 bases between. Germline lookup yields CDR1 MNHEY and CDR2 SVGAGI. The CDR3 runs to 16 residues. In DNA, the CDR3 is TGTGCCAGCAGTTACTCTCACGTCGTGGCTTCCTACGAGCAGTACTTC. Translating it yields CASSYSHVVASYEQYF.

The chain joins TRBV5-4 to TRBJ2-1; possibly TRBD1 for D (5 bases). V dropped 2 bases and J dropped 4 bases, with 10 bases sitting between them. CDR1 is SGHNT and CDR2 is YYREEE in the germline V gene (reference sequence). The CDR3 is 14 amino acids. Written as DNA, the CDR3 is TGTGCCAGCAGCTTAGGGGTATTGTACAATGAGCAGTTCTTC. Translation: CASSLGVLYNEQFF.

The chain employs TRBV5-1 and TRBJ2-7, with 13 bases lining up with TRBD2. In germline, CDR1 is SGHRS, CDR2 YFSETQ. Trimming at V came to 3 bases and at J to 4 bases, leaving 7 bases not matched to a gene. This CDR3 is built from 16 residues. The CDR3 sequence: CASSWTGTSGAYEQYF. The CDR3 region has the DNA TGCGCCAGCAGCTGGACCGGGACTAGCGGGGCATACGAGCAGTACTTC.

The chain joins TRBV3-1 (or the pseudogene TRBV3-2) to TRBJ1-4; no definite D call. The CDR3 sequence is 16 residues long. V lost 0 bases and J 8 bases, leaving 16 bases between the germline ends. Germline V gene data show CDR1 as LGHDT and CDR2 as YNNKEL (reference sequence). CDR3 in amino acids: CASSQDRGGRQEKLFF. For the CDR3, the DNA is TGTGCCAGCAGCCAAGATCGTGGAGGGCGGCAAGAAAAACTGTTTTTT.

The V and J genes are TRBV19 and TRBJ2-7, with 9 bases matching TRBD2. Germline loops: CDR1 LNHDA, CDR2 SQIVND (reference sequence). V shed 4 bases, J shed 4 bases, and the junction held 5 bases outside the gene matches. CDR3 length equals 14 residues. CDR3 in amino acids: CASSRGLAAYEQYF. CDR3 nucleotides: TGTGCCAGTAGTAGGGGACTAGCAGCATACGAGCAGTACTTC.

The V gene is TRBV18, the J gene TRBJ2-2, with D unresolved. This CDR3 is 13 amino acids long. CDR1 and CDR2 (germline): KGHSH, LQKENI. V was trimmed by 1 base and J by 4 bases, leaving 4 bases between them. The CDR3 DNA is TGTGCCAGCTCACCACTAATCACCGGGGAGCTGTTTTTT. Translating gives CASSPLITGELFF.

This clone was recorded a few times. The V and J genes are TRBV12-3 or TRBV12-4 and TRBJ1-1; D remains ambiguous. V lost 6 bases to trimming and J lost 1 base, with 9 bases between them. CDR3 size: 13 residues. The CDR3 nucleotides read TGTGCCAGCAGAGTAACAGCGAACACTGAAGCTTTCTTT. Protein: CASRVTANTEAFF.

The CDR3 DNA reads as TGCGCCAGCAGCCAATGGACAGGTCCAGATACGCAGTATTTT. Its translation is CASSQWTGPDTQYF. The chain links TRBV4-1 to TRBJ2-3; TRBD1 agrees at 7 bases. V shed 2 bases, J shed 4 bases, and the junction held 3 bases outside the gene matches. The CDR3 extends over 14 amino acids. Germline values: CDR1 MGHRA, CDR2 YSYEKL.

This chain joins TRBV15 and TRBJ2-1; 8 bases agree with TRBD1. Germline trimming cut 11 bases from V and 5 bases from J; bases unmatched to any gene: 5. This CDR3 spans 12 amino acids. Germline CDR1 is LNHNV and CDR2 is YYDKDF (reference sequence). CDR3 loop: CAARTGNNEQFF. The DNA for the CDR3 is TGTGCCGCAAGGACAGGGAACAATGAGCAGTTCTTC. Filled out from reference TRBV15 and TRBJ2-1, the complete variable domain reads DAMVIQNPRYQVTQFGKPVTLSCSQTLNHNVMYWYQQKSSQAPKLLFHYYDKDFNNEADTPDNFQSRRPNTSFCFLDIRSPGLGDTAMYLCAARTGNNEQFFGPGTRLTVL.

The rearrangement uses TRBV11-3 and TRBJ2-2; possibly TRBD1 for D (6 bases). The CDR3 runs to 15 residues. The V gene's germline CDR1 is SGHNT and CDR2 YENEEA. V was shortened by 3 bases and J by 6 bases, with 14 bases between the two germline ends. CDR3 coding DNA: TGTGCCAGCAGCTTCCAGGGGTCAAAGGCCGGGGAGCTGTTTTTT. Residues: CASSFQGSKAGELFF.

V usage is TRBV27 and J usage is TRBJ2-5, with a possible D match to TRBD1 (6 bases). V shed 8 bases and J shed 4 bases, with 17 bases lying between them. Germline V gene sequence: CDR1 MNHEY, CDR2 SMNVEV (reference sequence). There are 14 residues in the CDR3. The DNA for the CDR3 is TGTGCCAGCGATGTCGCAGGGGATCGAGAGACCCAGTACTTC. This gives the protein CASDVAGDRETQYF.

The chain joins TRBV6-5 to TRBJ2-1; D remains ambiguous. The CDR3 contains 11 residues. V was pared by 8 bases and J by 6 bases, with 8 bases between. Germline-derived CDR1 and CDR2 are MNHEY and SVGAGI. For the CDR3, the DNA is TGTGCCAGCTCTATACGCAATGAGCAGTTCTTC. It translates to CASSIRNEQFF.

V and J are TRBV5-6 and TRBJ2-3; D is unresolved. The CDR3 consists of 14 residues. Germline V lookup: CDR1 SGHDT, CDR2 YYEEEE. The V and J ends lost 7 bases and 7 bases respectively, with 19 bases between them. The CDR3 spells CASQLSRVVYTQYF. DNA of the CDR3: TGTGCCAGCCAACTGAGCCGTGTTGTGTATACGCAGTATTTT. Looking up the rest from reference TRBV5-6 and TRBJ2-3 gives the full variable domain: DAGVTQSPTHLIKTRGQQVTLRCSPKSGHDTVSWYQQALGQGPQFIFQYYEEEERQRGNFPDRFSGHQFPNYSSELNVNALLLGDSALYLCASQLSRVVYTQYFGPGTRLTVL.

This sequence joins TRBV13 and TRBJ2-5; TRBD2 agrees at 10 bases. CDR1 PRHDT and CDR2 FYEKMQ come from the germline V gene (reference sequence). The CDR3 is 19 residues long. V shed 3 bases and J 2 bases; nucleotides not matched to a gene: 15. The CDR3 DNA reads as TGTGCCAGCAGCTTTGGGTTTCGAGCGGGGGGGCCGGTACAAGAGACCCAGTACTTC. It codes for CASSFGFRAGGPVQETQYF.

J is TRBJ2-7 and V is TRBV6-1; a weak D match, TRBD1 (6 bases). CDR3 length: 14 amino acids. Deletions cut 2 bases from V and 6 bases from J, with 14 bases between. Germline assignment: CDR1 MNHNS and CDR2 SASEGT. The CDR3 loop reads CASSELTGSREQYF. CDR3 coding DNA: TGTGCCAGCAGTGAATTAACAGGGTCGCGCGAGCAGTACTTC.

The chain links TRBV7-6 to TRBJ1-1; D perhaps matches TRBD1 (5 bases). V lost 5 bases and J lost 6, with 16 bases in between. The CDR3 consists of 14 residues. Germline assignment: CDR1 SGHVS and CDR2 FNYEAQ. The CDR3 loop is CASSLRGGVAEAFF. DNA for the CDR3: TGTGCCAGCAGCCTGCGTGGGGGGGTTGCTGAAGCTTTCTTT.

The chain links TRBV6-6 to TRBJ1-4, with D possibly being TRBD1 (5 bases). This CDR3 comprises 14 residues. Deletions cut 6 bases from V and 3 bases from J, with 11 bases between. The V gene's germline CDR1 is MNHNY and CDR2 SVGAGI (reference sequence). In DNA form, the CDR3 reads TGTGCCAGCAGCCTTGACAGACCTAATGAAAAACTGTTTTTT. This gives the protein CASSLDRPNEKLFF.

This chain links TRBV7-9 with TRBJ2-7; maybe TRBD1 (6 bases). Trimming left V 5 bases short and J 4 bases short, with 15 bases between. The CDR3 runs 14 residues. CDR1 SEHNR and CDR2 FQNEAQ come from the germline V gene (reference sequence). The CDR3 DNA reads TGTGCCAGCAGCCCCCGCGCAGGGGTTTACGAGCAGTACTTC. It is translated as CASSPRAGVYEQYF.